The following is a T cell receptor (beta chain) sequence with its context. Its antigen is currently not known. Per-base qualities were not stored, and no clone one base away is much larger. The immunoSEQ Assay was used to sequence TCRbeta CDR3 regions. After extraction, genomic DNA underwent amplification by bias-controlled multiplex PCR, followed by high-throughput sequencing. In the original analysis: To quantify the absolute abundance of every unique TCRbeta CDR3 region, sequences were collapsed and filtered. T cell fraction was estimated by normalizing TCRbeta template counts to usable DNA, which was measured by amplifying reference genes present in all nucleated cells. Repertoire TCRs were annotated as SARS-CoV-2-specific by exact matching of V gene, CDR3 amino acid sequence and J gene to a known reactive TCR set. The reference SARS-CoV-2 TCR set came from MIRA and was filtered for enrichment in COVID-19-positive ImmuneCODE repertoires, removing public or cross-reactive TCRs. Using the MIRA antigens, annotated TCRs were further analysed by specific ORF or by position within an ORF. Breadth was defined as annotated unique rearrangements over total unique productive rearrangements; depth was the summed frequency of those rearrangements. Two-sided Wilcoxon rank-sum tests were applied when comparing TCR breadth between groups. TCRdb retrieved this table from immuneACCESS and kept in-frame rearrangements only. Not all clones are present; in checked studies, unresolved V genes account for under half, and no reason is known for the remainder. V, J and clone size are those of that table, while D and trimming were read from the DNA. The sample data list 380,000 or so clones, and roughly 90% of these were observed just once. 6.4% of the sample rests with the top ten.

This sample stems from a study of Ad26.COV2.S vaccination and SARS-CoV-2 variants (dated by TCRdb to about 2021). For the study in its entirety: Vaccine-arm donors were drawn from COV1001, a multicentre, randomized, double-blind, placebo-controlled phase I-IIa trial of Ad26.COV2.S in healthy adults. A total of around 32 samples were included in the TCR-sequenced set, comprising around 19 Ad26.COV2.S vaccine recipients, 5 placebo recipients and 8 SARS-CoV-2 convalescent individuals. Trial participants were randomized into five groups of five: low-dose or high-dose Ad26.COV2.S given once or twice, or placebo on both occasions. Investigators remained blinded to trial group allocation during experiments and outcome assessment. Dosing of Ad26.COV2.S was intramuscular, at either 5x10^10 or 1x10^11 viral particles, delivered as one shot or as two shots spaced 56 days apart. Sequencing of the TCRbeta repertoire served to evaluate the specificity and breadth of SARS-CoV-2-reactive T cell receptors following Ad26.COV2.S vaccination. The full study reports these points: The authors noted that total T cell responses may have been underestimated by the TCR breadth and depth analyses. Comparing responses between vaccine doses or regimens was not something the study was powered to do. Ad26.COV2.S recipients had higher spike-specific TCR breadth than placebo recipients (P = 0.0014). Non-spike TCR breadth was comparable between vaccine and placebo recipients, consistent with the vaccine containing only spike. After vaccination, substantial breadth of spike-specific CD8+ and CD4+ T cell responses was reported.

This sample's treatment or condition label indicates: some 20 received Ad26.COV2.S at low or high dose, single or two shots; about 5 received placebo; per-sample allocation not given. Repertoires of vaccine and placebo recipients were sequenced from samples collected on day 63 after the first injection. In Cohort 1b, about 25 adults aged 18-55 years were enrolled at a single site in Boston, USA, between 29 July and 7 August 2020. Ad26.COV2.S was a replication-incompetent adenovirus type 26 vector expressing a prefusion-stabilized SARS-CoV-2 spike protein from the original Wuhan strain. CDR1 MGHRA and CDR2 YSYEKL are derived from the germline V gene. V gives up 4 bases and J gives up 4 bases, and the segment between their germline ends measures 16 bases. Inclusive of the bounding cysteine and phenylalanine, the CDR3 is 16 residues long. Just the 48-base CDR3 DNA is kept, in frame starting at base 1.

The chain is encoded by TRBV4-1 joined to TRBJ1-4; there is no confident call for the D gene. The clonotype was recovered from a person between 18 and 60 years old who received the Ad26.COV2.S COVID-19 vaccine or a placebo. This material consisted of peripheral blood, taken in a trial of Ad26.COV2.S vaccine versus placebo. The DNA reads TGCGCCAGCAGCCCGACCGTGGAGTACCTTAATGAAAAACTGTTTTTT. Translation gives CASSPTVEYLNEKLFF.